Shown below are 18 T cell receptor beta chains from a single sample sequenced in a study of blood T cell repertoires in COVID-19. TCRdb keeps only in-frame clones here, not all; method: immunoSEQ multiplex PCR. The sample includes 300,000 to 450,000 clones, more than 70% of them seen just once. Source material: PBMCs or T cells enriched from blood (not recorded which). The receptors were sampled from a woman younger than 35 who had recovered from COVID-19.

The chain carries TRBV7-3 and TRBJ2-3, with D possibly matching TRBD2 (5 bases). Germline lookup yields CDR1 SGHTA and CDR2 FQGTGA. The CDR3 runs to 15 residues. Trimming shortened V by 2 bases and J by 3 bases, and 12 bases separated the two germline ends. CDR3 region: CASSLVAPGTDTQYF. CDR3 DNA: TGTGCCAGCAGCTTAGTAGCGCCGGGAACAGATACGCAGTATTTT. Variable domain in full (rest from reference TRBV7-3 and TRBJ2-3): GAGVSQTPSNKVTEKGKYVELRCDPISGHTALYWYRQSLGQGPEFLIYFQGTGAADDSGLPNDRFFAVRPEGSVSTLKIQRTERGDSAVYLCASSLVAPGTDTQYFGPGTRLTVL.

The chain links TRBV5-4 to TRBJ2-5; D is ambiguous. Trimming removed 10 bases at V and 3 bases at J, with 10 bases between. Germline values: CDR1 SGHNT, CDR2 YYREEE (reference sequence). The length of the CDR3 is 11 residues. CDR3 nucleotides: TGTGCCGTACCCGGTGAAGAGACCCAGTACTTC. This translates into CAVPGEETQYF.

This sequence joins TRBV15 and TRBJ1-1, with D perhaps matching TRBD1 (5 bases). The V gene lost 2 bases and the J gene lost 11 bases, with 21 bases spanning the gap. Germline CDR1 reads LNHNV; CDR2 reads YYDKDF (reference sequence). This CDR3 is 15 amino acids long. CDR3 region: CATSRHADSFRQAFF. In DNA, the CDR3 is TGTGCCACCAGCAGACACGCCGACTCATTCAGACAGGCTTTCTTT. Together with reference TRBV15 and TRBJ1-1, the CDR3 gives the full variable domain: DAMVIQNPRYQVTQFGKPVTLSCSQTLNHNVMYWYQQKSSQAPKLLFHYYDKDFNNEADTPDNFQSRRPNTSFCFLDIRSPGLGDTAMYLCATSRHADSFRQAFFGQGTRLTVV.

J is TRBJ2-7 and V is TRBV18, with 10 nucleotides matching TRBD1. Germline V gene lookup returns CDR1 KGHSH and CDR2 LQKENI. Losses at the gene ends were 3 bases for V and 3 bases for J; bases not matched to a gene: 2. The CDR3 has 14 residues. The CDR3 nucleotides read TGTGCCAGCTCACCCAGGACAGGGGGCTACGAGCAGTACTTC. This codes for CASSPRTGGYEQYF.

This clone was observed once. The V and J genes are TRBV7-9 and TRBJ1-6; 8 bases map to TRBD1. The CDR3 has 13 residues. Germline CDR1 SEHNR, CDR2 FQNEAQ (reference sequence). V dropped 3 bases and J dropped 8; count of bases not matched to a gene: 0. In DNA, the CDR3 is TGTGCCAGCAGCTTGACAGGGGATTCACCCCTCCACTTT. Its protein is CASSLTGDSPLHF.

This clone was observed a few times. The V call is TRBV6-1, the J call TRBJ1-1; 8 nucleotides match TRBD1. The CDR3 totals 17 residues. CDR1 is MNHNS, CDR2 SASEGT, per germline. V lost 3 bases, J lost 3 bases, and 12 bases stayed unmatched. This CDR3 reads CASSDSGQGSGYTEAFF. CDR3 in DNA: TGTGCCAGCAGTGATTCCGGACAGGGCTCGGGATACACTGAAGCTTTCTTT.

The gene calls are TRBV6-2 or TRBV6-3 and TRBJ2-1; TRBD1 might be the D (7 bases). The CDR3 is 17 residues long. The germline V and J ends were trimmed by 3 bases and 1 base, with 16 bases remaining between them. CDR1 and CDR2 (germline): MNHEY, SVGEGT. The CDR3 region has the DNA TGTGCCAGCAGTTATCGTCGGAGGGGGCCGTCCTACAATGAGCAGTTCTTC. Translation gives CASSYRRRGPSYNEQFF.

The J gene is TRBJ1-2, the V gene TRBV30; D remains unclear. The CDR3 loop spans 13 amino acids. CDR1 GTSNPN and CDR2 SVGIG come from the germline V gene (reference sequence). Trimming shortened V by 1 base and J by 6 bases, and 12 bases separated the two germline ends. The CDR3 nucleotides read TGTGCCTGGAGTGCGAGAGCCCATGATGGCTACACCTTC. Translating it yields CAWSARAHDGYTF.

This rearrangement joins TRBV28 to TRBJ1-5; D remains ambiguous. Germline V gene sequence: CDR1 MDHEN, CDR2 SYDVKM. This CDR3 has 12 amino acids. V dropped 3 bases and J dropped 3 bases, with 3 bases sitting between them. CDR3 in amino acids: CASSFSNQPQHF. The CDR3, as DNA: TGTGCCAGCAGTTTCTCCAATCAGCCCCAGCATTTT.

The chain links TRBV3-1 (or the pseudogene TRBV3-2) to TRBJ1-2; no definite D call. The CDR3 covers 13 residues. Looked up from germline, CDR1 is LGHDT and CDR2 is YNNKEL (reference sequence). The germline V and J ends were trimmed by 4 bases and 6 bases, with 12 bases remaining between them. CDR3 in DNA: TGTGCCAGCAGCCCTAATTTGTTTGATGGCTACACCTTC. Protein: CASSPNLFDGYTF.

The rearrangement uses TRBV19 and TRBJ2-2, with 7 bases fitting TRBD1. Unmatched junction bases numbered 6, after V lost 5 bases and J lost 9 bases. This CDR3 is 13 amino acids long. Germline V gives CDR1 LNHDA, CDR2 SQIVND (reference sequence). CDR3 bases: TGTGCCAGTAGTCCAGACAGGGCCAGGGAGCTGTTTTTT. Translating gives CASSPDRARELFF.

This chain links TRBV7-9 with TRBJ2-7; tentatively, D is TRBD1 (6 bases). V was shortened by 5 bases and J by 0 bases, with 17 bases between the two germline ends. Germline V CDR1 and CDR2: SEHNR, FQNEAQ (reference sequence). CDR3 length: 16 residues. CDR3 DNA: TGTGCCAGCAGCCCAAGGGGGACCGCGAGCTCCTACGAGCAGTACTTC. Translating gives CASSPRGTASSYEQYF. The whole variable domain, remainder taken from reference TRBV7-9 and TRBJ2-7, is DTGVSQNPRHKITKRGQNVTFRCDPISEHNRLYWYRQTLGQGPEFLTYFQNEAQLEKSRLLSDRFSAERPKGSFSTLEIQRTEQGDSAMYLCASSPRGTASSYEQYFGPGTRLTVT.

The table lists this clone with a count of one. The chain is built from TRBV9 and TRBJ2-5; 10 bases are shared with TRBD1. The CDR3 has 14 amino acids. Germline CDR1 is SGDLS and CDR2 is YYNGEE. V was clipped by 2 bases and J by 5 bases; unmatched bases: 3. The CDR3 DNA follows: TGTGCCAGCAGCGTGACAGGGGGCAGGGAGACCCAGTACTTC. Residues: CASSVTGGRETQYF.

The gene calls are TRBV10-3 and TRBJ2-3, with 8 bases aligning to TRBD2. Germline loops: CDR1 ENHRY, CDR2 SYGVKD. The CDR3 runs 17 residues. Losses at the gene ends were 4 bases for V and 4 bases for J; bases not matched to a gene: 13. The chain's CDR3 is CAISGAGGPPGADTQYF. In DNA, the CDR3 is TGTGCCATCAGTGGCGCGGGGGGTCCTCCGGGAGCAGATACGCAGTATTTT.

The CDR3 here is CASSPQMTVSNSPLHF. The CDR3 DNA follows: TGTGCCAGCAGCCCTCAAATGACAGTTTCTAATTCACCCCTCCACTTT. V is TRBV7-2 and J is TRBJ1-6; the D gene is possibly TRBD1 (5 bases). CDR1 is SGHTA, CDR2 FQGNSA, per germline. The CDR3 loop spans 16 amino acids. The V end lost 5 bases, the J end lost 6 bases, and 17 bases lay between the germline ends.

The rearrangement uses TRBV4-3 and TRBJ1-6, with TRBD1 matching over 7 bases. J gave up 0 bases and V 1 base, and 3 bases lay outside the gene matches. This CDR3 comprises 17 residues. Germline CDR1 reads LGHNA; CDR2 reads YSLEER. The CDR3 loop is CASSQVGQSSYNSPLHF. DNA of the CDR3: TGCGCCAGCAGCCAAGTGGGACAGAGCTCCTATAATTCACCCCTCCACTTT.

This clone was seen once. The V and J genes are TRBV6-2 or TRBV6-3 and TRBJ1-2; TRBD1 might be the D (5 bases). The V end was cut by 6 bases, the J end by 4 bases, with 15 bases between. Germline-derived CDR1 and CDR2 are MNHEY and SVGEGT. The CDR3 extends over 14 amino acids. CDR3 DNA: TGTGCCAGCAGCCGGAGGGGCGGCCTCTATGGCTACACCTTC. The encoded protein is CASSRRGGLYGYTF.

This clone was observed once. The genes are TRBV6-5 and TRBJ1-1; 8 nucleotides align to TRBD1. In germline, CDR1 is MNHEY, CDR2 SVGAGI. The J segment lost 8 bases and the V segment lost 5 bases, leaving 4 bases of the junction unmatched. The CDR3 is 12 amino acids. The CDR3 sequence: CASSRRQGEAFF. CDR3 nucleotides: TGTGCCAGCAGTCGACGACAGGGGGAAGCTTTCTTT.